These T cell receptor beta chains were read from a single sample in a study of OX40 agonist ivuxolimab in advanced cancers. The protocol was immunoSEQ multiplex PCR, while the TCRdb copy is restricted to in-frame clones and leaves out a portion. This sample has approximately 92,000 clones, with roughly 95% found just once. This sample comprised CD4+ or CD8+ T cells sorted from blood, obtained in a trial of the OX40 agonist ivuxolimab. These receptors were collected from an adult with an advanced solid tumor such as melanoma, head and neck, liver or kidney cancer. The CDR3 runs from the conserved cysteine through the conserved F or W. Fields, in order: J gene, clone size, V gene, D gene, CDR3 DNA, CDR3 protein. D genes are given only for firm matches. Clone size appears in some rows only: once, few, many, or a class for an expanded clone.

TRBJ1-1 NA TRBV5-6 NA TGTGCCAGCAGCCCCTATTCCTCAGGGAACGCCCGGGGTTTCTTT CASSPYSSGNARGFF
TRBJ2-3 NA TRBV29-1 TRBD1 TGCAGCACTAGACAGGGGGCCGCAGATACGCAGTATTTT CSTRQGAADTQYF
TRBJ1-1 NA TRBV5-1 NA TGCGCCAGCAGCTACCGAGGACAGACCATAACGAACACTGAAGCTTTCTTT CASSYRGQTITNTEAFF
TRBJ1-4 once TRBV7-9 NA TGTGCCAGCAGCTCCAGGGCGGGGGGCAGTATTAATGAAAAACTGTTTTTT CASSSRAGGSINEKLFF
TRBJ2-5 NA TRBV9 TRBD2 TGTGCCAGCAGCGTAGAGGGACTAGCGGGGGAGACCCAGTACTTC CASSVEGLAGETQYF
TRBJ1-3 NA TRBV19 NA TGTGCCAGCACCCCAGTGACCTCTGGAAACACCATATATTTT CASTPVTSGNTIYF
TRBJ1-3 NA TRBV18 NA TGTGCCAGCTCACCAAACGGGGGCCTCGGAGCTGGAAACACCATATATTTT CASSPNGGLGAGNTIYF
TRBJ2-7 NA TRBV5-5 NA TGTGCCAGCAGCTTGCTTGGCAGGGCCCACTCCTACGAGCAGTACTTC CASSLLGRAHSYEQYF
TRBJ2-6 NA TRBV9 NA TGTGCCAGCAGCGCTGGGGGCTCTGGGGCCAACGTCCTGACTTTC CASSAGGSGANVLTF
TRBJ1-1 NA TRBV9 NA TGTGCCAGCAGCGTAGACCCAGGGTTGGACACTGAAGCTTTCTTT CASSVDPGLDTEAFF
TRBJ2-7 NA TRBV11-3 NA TGTGCCAGCAGCTTAGCGCAGGGGTCCTACGAGCAGTACTTC CASSLAQGSYEQYF
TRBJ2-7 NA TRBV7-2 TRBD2 TGTGCCAGCCGGGAGGGCCTACAACCCATTTACGAGCAGTACTTC CASREGLQPIYEQYF
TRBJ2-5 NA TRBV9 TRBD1 TGTGCCAGCAGCGTAGAAGGGGGACAGGGCCACGAGACCCAGTACTTC CASSVEGGQGHETQYF
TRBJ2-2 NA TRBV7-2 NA TGTGCCAGCAGCTTGCGGAACACCGGGGAGCTGTTTTTT CASSLRNTGELFF
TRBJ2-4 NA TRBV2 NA TGTGCCAGCAGTGAAATCCTGGGGGCCCACATTCAGTACTTC CASSEILGAHIQYF
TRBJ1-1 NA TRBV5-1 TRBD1 TGCGCCAGCAGCCCGACAGGGACCAACACTGAAGCTTTCTTT CASSPTGTNTEAFF
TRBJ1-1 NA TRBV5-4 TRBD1 TGTGCCAGCAGCCAGACGGGGACAGCTAACACTGAAGCTTTCTTT CASSQTGTANTEAFF
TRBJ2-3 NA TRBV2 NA TGTGCCAGCGGCGAACCCACGCAGTATTTT CASGEPTQYF
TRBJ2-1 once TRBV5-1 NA TGCGCCAGCAGCATCCCTCCCCCTTCACGGACTGGATTTAATGAGCAGTTCTTC CASSIPPPSRTGFNEQFF